Presented here are 25 T cell receptor beta chains from one specimen sequenced in a study of CXCR3-negative and CXCR3-positive naive CD8 T cells. General study findings and limits: Naive cells that were CXCR3-positive had more hydrophobic TRB CDR3s (compared with CXCR3-negative naive cells).

Researchers prepared the TRB cDNA libraries using 5' RACE with UMI labels. TCRdb reanalyzed the 5' RACE reads and collapses them to one entry per CDR3 protein, without DNA. The table lists around 140,000 distinct CDR3 sequences. These receptors' targets are unknown. The sequenced sample consisted of naive CXCR3+ CD8+ T cells from blood. Described subset: CD45RO-CCR7+CD27+CD95- naive CD8+ T cells expressing CXCR3 (TNR3+). These receptor sequences come from a human donor in good health. Some clones in this sample may be carry-over from other donors' samples.

V is TRBV19 and J is TRBJ2-1; the D call from TCRdb, TRBD2, cannot be confirmed without DNA. Germline values: CDR1 LNHDA, CDR2 SQIVND (reference sequence). This CDR3 spans 12 amino acids. CDR3: CASEAAHNEQFF.

The chain couples TRBV30 to TRBJ2-5; the D call from TCRdb, TRBD2, cannot be confirmed without DNA. CDR3 length equals 13 residues. Looked up from germline, CDR1 is GTSNPN and CDR2 is SVGIG (reference sequence). This chain's CDR3 is CAWSDTGGGTQYF.

The chain employs TRBV12-3 or TRBV12-4 and TRBJ2-7; with no DNA, the TCRdb D assignment of TRBD1 cannot be verified. The CDR3 loop spans 19 amino acids. The CDR3 sequence: CASSLANRVSGPEAYEQYF.

The chain recombines TRBV12-3 or TRBV12-4 with TRBJ2-7; the TCRdb D gene call, TRBD2, has no DNA to confirm it. The CDR3 is 16 amino acids. The CDR3 is CASSLALGVSSYEQYF.

This rearrangement joins TRBV25-1 to TRBJ2-7; TCRdb outputs TRBD2, but without DNA this stays unchecked. The CDR3 consists of 14 residues. The germline V gene encodes CDR1 MGHDK and CDR2 SYGVNS. The CDR3 sequence is CASSEGARTYEQYF.

The genes are TRBV10-1 and TRBJ2-5; the D gene TCRdb calls, TRBD2, cannot be checked with no DNA. Germline V gives CDR1 WNHNN, CDR2 SYGVQD (reference sequence). This CDR3 region has 16 residues. The chain's CDR3 is CASSESERLAEETQYF.

This chain links TRBV7-8 with TRBJ2-3; TCRdb indicates TRBD2, and absent DNA this call remains unverified. Per the germline V gene, CDR1 is SGHVS and CDR2 is FQNEAQ. CDR3 length: 16 residues. The CDR3 sequence is CASSLGFGRSTDTQYF. Based on the CDR3 plus reference TRBV7-8 and TRBJ2-3, the full variable domain is GAGVSQSPRYKVAKRGQDVALRCDPISGHVSLFWYQQALGQGPEFLTYFQNEAQLDKSGLPSDRFFAERPEGSVSTLKIQRTQQEDSAVYLCASSLGFGRSTDTQYFGPGTRLTVL.

This chain links TRBV10-3 with TRBJ2-5; the TCRdb D gene call, TRBD1, has no DNA to confirm it. The CDR3 loop spans 14 amino acids. Looked up from germline, CDR1 is ENHRY and CDR2 is SYGVKD. The CDR3 region is CAISETGGSETQYF.

The CDR3 region is CASSSSPGRQYSYEQYF. The rearrangement joins TRBV27 to TRBJ2-7; the D gene TCRdb calls, TRBD1, cannot be checked with no DNA. Germline-derived CDR1 and CDR2 are MNHEY and SMNVEV (reference sequence). This CDR3 region has 17 residues.

The V and J genes are TRBV7-8 and TRBJ2-1; the D call of TRBD2 rests on TCRdb alone, since no DNA is present to check it. The CDR3 has 18 residues. CDR1 and CDR2 from the germline V gene are SGHVS and FQNEAQ. The CDR3: CASSSPTSGGSSYNEQFF.

The V call is TRBV20-1, the J call TRBJ2-5; TCRdb designates TRBD2, a call that cannot be tested without DNA. In germline, CDR1 is DFQATT, CDR2 SNEGSKA (reference sequence). The CDR3 sequence is 16 residues long. CDR3 amino acids: CSARDPVSGRAGTQYF.

This rearrangement joins TRBV2 to TRBJ2-3. The CDR3 has 12 amino acids. Germline assignment: CDR1 SNHLY and CDR2 FYNNEI. The CDR3 reads CASISRTDTQYF.

The chain has TRBV7-6 and TRBJ2-2; as DNA is missing, the TRBD1 call by TCRdb cannot be tested. This CDR3 is 17 amino acids long. Germline V gives CDR1 SGHVS, CDR2 FNYEAQ. Here the CDR3 reads CASSPLPGTDNTGELFF.

This chain uses TRBV7-5 with TRBJ2-1; without DNA, the TCRdb call of TRBD2 cannot be checked. TRBV7-5 is flagged as a pseudogene. The CDR3 is made up of 20 amino acids. This CDR3 reads CISVSEARRLAGDLGGEQFF.

The J gene is TRBJ2-7, the V gene TRBV20-1; the D call from TCRdb, TRBD1, cannot be confirmed without DNA. CDR3 length: 16 residues. Germline V lookup: CDR1 DFQATT, CDR2 SNEGSKA (reference sequence). CDR3 residues: CSARVLGTSLSYEQYF.

The rearrangement uses TRBV6-1 and TRBJ1-5; TCRdb names TRBD1, which stays unverified in the absence of DNA. This CDR3 region has 16 residues. Germline loops: CDR1 MNHNS, CDR2 SASEGT. This chain's CDR3 is CASSELRGFSNQPQHF.

This rearrangement joins TRBV11-2 to TRBJ2-1; the TRBD1 assignment by TCRdb is unverifiable without DNA. The CDR3 has 13 amino acids. Germline CDR1 is SGHAT and CDR2 is FQNNGV. Here the CDR3 reads CASTPANYNEQFF.

The CDR3 sequence: CASSPPTGSEQFF. The gene calls are TRBV12-3 or TRBV12-4 and TRBJ2-1; TCRdb reports TRBD2, a call that lacks DNA to check it against. This CDR3 has 13 residues.

The chain is built from TRBV7-9 and TRBJ2-1; without DNA, the TCRdb call of TRBD2 cannot be checked. Per the germline V gene, CDR1 is SEHNR and CDR2 is FQNEAQ (reference sequence). This CDR3 spans 16 amino acids. The chain's CDR3 is CASSLTPGLAGGIQFF.

V and J are TRBV6-5 and TRBJ1-5; TCRdb's D call, TRBD1, is unchecked because there is no DNA. In germline, CDR1 is MNHEY, CDR2 SVGAGI. CDR3 size: 16 residues. CDR3 residues: CASSYSYRGSNQPQHF.

The V and J genes are TRBV7-9 and TRBJ1-1; TCRdb proposes TRBD1, but this gene call is untestable without DNA. Germline V gives CDR1 SEHNR, CDR2 FQNEAQ (reference sequence). CDR3 length equals 17 residues. Here the CDR3 reads CASTKTGLLRTNTEAFF.

The V gene is TRBV25-1, the J gene TRBJ2-7; the D call of TRBD1 rests on TCRdb alone, since no DNA is present to check it. Per the germline V gene, CDR1 is MGHDK and CDR2 is SYGVNS. The CDR3 is 14 residues long. The CDR3 reads CASSLRDRGDEQYF.

V usage is TRBV19 and J usage is TRBJ2-7; checking the TCRdb D call of TRBD1 is not possible without DNA. The CDR3 covers 14 residues. CDR1 and CDR2 from the germline V gene are LNHDA and SQIVND (reference sequence). CDR3 amino acids: CASSPTGQPYEQYF. Drawing the rest from reference TRBV19 and TRBJ2-7, the complete variable domain is DGGITQSPKYLFRKEGQNVTLSCEQNLNHDAMYWYRQDPGQGLRLIYYSQIVNDFQKGDIAEGYSVSREKKESFPLTVTSAQKNPTAFYLCASSPTGQPYEQYFGPGTRLTVT.

This rearrangement joins TRBV20-1 to TRBJ2-1; with no DNA, the TCRdb D assignment of TRBD1 cannot be verified. The CDR3 consists of 15 residues. The germline gives CDR1 DFQATT, CDR2 SNEGSKA (reference sequence). CDR3 in amino acids: CSARDLRGGYNEQFF.

The chain has TRBV29-1 and TRBJ2-1; as DNA is missing, the TRBD2 call by TCRdb cannot be tested. The length of the CDR3 is 12 residues. The germline V gene has CDR1 SQVTM and CDR2 ANQGSEA. The CDR3: CSVILAHNEQFF.